A selection of T cell receptor beta chains follows, all from one sample in a study of blood T cell repertoires in COVID-19. Here immunoSEQ multiplex PCR was the method, and the copy in TCRdb shows in-frame clones only, minus some. The table shows roughly 180,000 clones, with 86% occurring only once. Material for sequencing was peripheral blood. The receptors were sampled from a man between 65 and 79 years old with active or convalescent COVID-19. Each CDR3 is given without its conserved first and last residue. Each record gives: clone size, V gene, J gene, CDR3 protein. For some rows the clone size is stated as once, few or many, or as a class when expanded; others skip it.

size: -; V: TRBV5-1; J: TRBJ1-5; CDR3: ASSLIQGGQPQH
size: -; V: TRBV24-1; J: TRBJ2-2; CDR3: ATSARTGAGELF
size: -; V: TRBV5-4; J: TRBJ2-7; CDR3: ASSLGTSGVGYEQY
size: few; V: TRBV6-2/TRBV6-3; J: TRBJ2-7; CDR3: ASSYGVGQGNYEQY
size: -; V: TRBV18; J: TRBJ1-1; CDR3: ASSPQGDLSAF
size: -; V: TRBV15; J: TRBJ2-2; CDR3: ATSSHTGTGATGELF
size: -; V: TRBV5-1; J: TRBJ1-1; CDR3: ASSLDRMNTEAF
size: once; V: TRBV5-1; J: TRBJ1-4; CDR3: ASSYRGLDEKLF
size: -; V: TRBV5-4; J: TRBJ1-2; CDR3: ASSLARLRGDYGYT
size: -; V: TRBV28; J: TRBJ1-6; CDR3: ASSPGMSPLH
size: -; V: TRBV7-9; J: TRBJ1-2; CDR3: ASSLAQGAGYT
size: few; V: TRBV2; J: TRBJ2-7; CDR3: ASSYRQGYPYEQY
size: -; V: TRBV9; J: TRBJ1-2; CDR3: ASTQGARDYGYT
size: few; V: TRBV10-2; J: TRBJ1-6; CDR3: ASSDPGDSPLH
size: -; V: TRBV3-1/TRBV3-2; J: TRBJ1-1; CDR3: ASSPWGQVGGTEAF
size: -; V: TRBV28; J: TRBJ2-3; CDR3: ASSGTGLPDPTDTQY
size: -; V: TRBV24-1; J: TRBJ1-5; CDR3: ATSVSKQGHNQPQH
size: -; V: TRBV7-8; J: TRBJ1-2; CDR3: ASSLTEQLYGYT
size: -; V: TRBV2; J: TRBJ2-1; CDR3: ASSEVVGGTGVFWGTYNEQF
size: -; V: TRBV9; J: TRBJ2-3; CDR3: ASSAGRDYHTSTDTQY
size: -; V: TRBV18; J: TRBJ1-1; CDR3: ASSPRGGGPNTEAF
size: -; V: TRBV30; J: TRBJ2-7; CDR3: AWSGSGFSSYEQY
size: -; V: TRBV5-1; J: TRBJ2-5; CDR3: ASSWGQGRETQY
size: -; V: TRBV5-5; J: TRBJ1-1; CDR3: ASSHRMNTEAF
size: -; V: TRBV18; J: TRBJ2-1; CDR3: ASSPQEGVGEQF
size: -; V: TRBV7-2; J: TRBJ1-2; CDR3: ASSHYGRGREDYGYT
size: once; V: TRBV24-1; J: TRBJ1-2; CDR3: ATSEPGQAGGYT
size: -; V: TRBV5-4; J: TRBJ2-7; CDR3: ASSLGGGAKSYEQY
size: -; V: TRBV19; J: TRBJ1-4; CDR3: ASSIAGREKLF
size: -; V: TRBV7-2; J: TRBJ2-1; CDR3: ASSLGLAPNEQF
size: -; V: TRBV5-6; J: TRBJ1-6; CDR3: ASNKGDRQTPLH
size: -; V: TRBV7-2; J: TRBJ2-7; CDR3: ASSRTGEAAYEQY
size: -; V: TRBV10-1; J: TRBJ2-2; CDR3: ASSEENTGVGETGGELF
size: -; V: TRBV18; J: TRBJ1-4; CDR3: ASSPTQGVAPNEKLF
size: -; V: TRBV7-2; J: TRBJ2-5; CDR3: ASSSGLAGGPETQY
size: -; V: TRBV10-1; J: TRBJ2-1; CDR3: ASSDRRGSSYNEQF
size: -; V: TRBV6-5; J: TRBJ2-1; CDR3: ASSYSGGQGQF
size: -; V: TRBV7-2; J: TRBJ1-3; CDR3: ASSLAGTIMNTIY
size: -; V: TRBV15; J: TRBJ2-7; CDR3: ATRNPGTGIYEQY
size: -; V: TRBV25-1; J: TRBJ1-6; CDR3: ASGEGAHSPLH
size: -; V: TRBV30; J: TRBJ1-6; CDR3: AWSVLGQGNSPLH
size: -; V: TRBV6-2/TRBV6-3; J: TRBJ2-3; CDR3: ASSYGDINTDTQY
size: -; V: TRBV18; J: TRBJ2-3; CDR3: ASSPDGTSFTDTQY
size: -; V: TRBV28; J: TRBJ1-5; CDR3: ASRLPPMSQPQH